These 27 T cell receptor beta chains were sequenced from one sample in a study of early T cells in non-severe SARS-CoV-2 infection. MiXCR was run by TCRdb on the 5' RACE reads, yielding one entry per CDR3 protein. The table has 69,000 or so distinct CDR3 sequences, approximately 4.5% seen once. The sample here was whole blood, taken at baseline. The source of these receptors is an adult who was a healthcare worker with PCR-confirmed SARS-CoV-2 infection or an uninfected control (not recorded which). The donor label of this sample is uncertain.

This clonotype occurred many times. The CDR3: CASLLYADTQYF. The CDR3 DNA reads TGTGCCAGCCTGCTCTACGCAGATACGCAGTATTTT. The chain has TRBV7-9 and TRBJ2-3; D not certain. Trimming shortened V by 8 bases and J by 4 bases, and 10 bases separated the two germline ends. This CDR3 is 12 amino acids long. Germline V gene data show CDR1 as SEHNR and CDR2 as FQNEAQ (reference sequence).

At least ten counts were recorded for this clonotype. This sequence joins TRBV18 and TRBJ2-7; 7 nucleotides agree with TRBD1. The CDR3 consists of 13 residues. Germline V CDR1 and CDR2: KGHSH, LQKENI. J was trimmed by 6 bases and V by 6 bases; bases with no gene match: 8. The CDR3 DNA follows: TGTGCCAGCTCTCCCGGGACAGACCGCGAGCAGTACTTC. Translating it yields CASSPGTDREQYF.

This clonotype came up many times. The chain carries TRBV6-6 and TRBJ1-5; the D gene is possibly TRBD1 (6 bases). The CDR3 sequence is 13 residues long. Trimming took off 2 bases at V and 6 bases at J, with 8 bases between the two ends. The germline CDR1 and CDR2 sequences are MNHNY and SVGAGI (reference sequence). The CDR3 reads CASSYTGSQPQHF. The DNA for the CDR3 is TGTGCCAGCAGTTACACAGGGTCTCAGCCCCAGCATTTT.

This clonotype was recorded many times. The rearrangement uses TRBV12-3 or TRBV12-4 and TRBJ2-5, with D possibly matching TRBD1 (5 bases). Trimming removed 3 bases from V and 5 bases from J, with 16 bases in between. The CDR3 has 15 amino acids. The CDR3 reads CASSFNGASGETQYF. CDR3 coding DNA: TGTGCCAGCAGTTTCAATGGGGCGTCCGGGGAGACCCAGTACTTC.

This clonotype was observed a handful of times. The chain carries TRBV4-3 and TRBJ1-2, with a weak D call TRBD1 (5 bases). The V end lost 0 bases, the J end lost 2 bases, and 13 bases lay between the germline ends. This CDR3 region has 16 residues. CDR1 is LGHNA, CDR2 YSLEER, per germline. The CDR3 here is CASSQDPGQRNYGYTF. The CDR3 nucleotides are TGCGCCAGCAGCCAAGATCCGGGGCAGAGGAACTATGGCTACACCTTC.

At least ten counts were recorded for this clonotype. This rearrangement joins TRBV5-4 to TRBJ1-5; D is uncertain. Trimming took off 9 bases at V and 2 bases at J, with 18 bases between the two ends. The CDR3 is 15 residues long. Germline V CDR1 and CDR2: SGHNT, YYREEE (reference sequence). The CDR3 reads CATAMGVGRNQPQHF. Written as DNA, the CDR3 is TGTGCCACCGCAATGGGAGTGGGTCGCAATCAGCCCCAGCATTTT.

The chain is built from TRBV4-2 and TRBJ1-1; the D is unclear. Trimming cost V 4 bases and J 3 bases, with 12 bases left between them. The germline gives CDR1 LGHNA, CDR2 YNFKEQ. The CDR3 contains 14 residues. The CDR3 sequence: CASSRGGSYTEAFF. For the CDR3, the DNA is TGTGCCAGCAGCCGCGGTGGCAGCTACACTGAAGCTTTCTTT.

This clonotype was recorded many times. The chain employs TRBV11-2 and TRBJ2-2; D gene uncertain. Germline CDR1 and CDR2: SGHAT and FQNNGV. V was clipped by 1 base and J by 7 bases, with 4 bases between them. CDR3 length equals 12 residues. The CDR3 spells CASSLVVGELFF. The CDR3 DNA is TGTGCCAGCAGCTTAGTCGTCGGGGAGCTGTTTTTT.

The sample holds a few counts of this clonotype. The V and J genes are TRBV25-1 and TRBJ1-1; D is uncertain. The V gene's germline CDR1 is MGHDK and CDR2 SYGVNS. Trimming pared 4 bases from V and 1 base from J, leaving 10 bases between. CDR3 size: 14 residues. CDR3 amino acids: CASSVDGSNTEAFF. The CDR3 DNA sequence: TGTGCCAGCAGTGTGGACGGATCGAACACTGAAGCTTTCTTT.

This clonotype was detected ten times or more. The chain combines TRBV24-1 with TRBJ1-1, with a possible D match to TRBD1 (6 bases). The length of the CDR3 is 13 residues. V was pared by 7 bases and J by 5 bases, with 13 bases between. The germline V gene encodes CDR1 KGHDR and CDR2 SFDVKD. DNA for the CDR3: TGTGCCACCAGGGGACACGAAGGAACTGAAGCTTTCTTT. The encoded protein is CATRGHEGTEAFF.

The rearrangement links TRBV3-1 to TRBJ2-3; no firm D call. The CDR3 is 17 residues long. In germline, CDR1 is LGHDT, CDR2 YNNKEL (reference sequence). Trimming took off 1 base at V and 0 bases at J, with 14 bases between the two ends. The CDR3 nucleotides are TGTGCCAGCAGCCAAGGGGCGAGGACCTTTAGCACAGATACGCAGTATTTT. Amino acids: CASSQGARTFSTDTQYF.

The chain links TRBV12-3 or TRBV12-4 to TRBJ2-7; 14 nucleotides agree with TRBD2. The CDR3 loop spans 14 amino acids. Trimming cost V 6 bases and J 8 bases; bases outside gene matches: 6. The CDR3 DNA reads as TGTGCCAGCAGCATCAGGACTAGCGGGGGGCAGCAGTACTTC. Its translation: CASSIRTSGGQQYF.

This clonotype showed up many times. The chain combines TRBV5-1 with TRBJ1-1; D unclear. With 2 bases removed from V and 6 bases from J, the gap between germline ends came to 14 bases. This CDR3 spans 14 amino acids. Germline V gene data show CDR1 as SGHRS and CDR2 as YFSETQ. The CDR3 reads CASSLKIDGPEAFF. In DNA, the CDR3 is TGCGCCAGCAGCTTAAAAATTGACGGACCTGAAGCTTTCTTT.

This clonotype was seen ten or more times. This rearrangement joins TRBV10-3 to TRBJ2-5, with 8 bases fitting TRBD2. CDR3 length: 13 amino acids. V lost 6 bases, J lost 4 bases, and 4 bases stayed unmatched. Germline assignment: CDR1 ENHRY and CDR2 SYGVKD. The CDR3 sequence is CAIRGAGGETQYF. In DNA, the CDR3 is TGTGCCATCAGGGGCGCGGGGGGAGAGACCCAGTACTTC.

This clonotype occurred a few times. J is TRBJ2-2 and V is TRBV10-3; D is ambiguous. Germline loops: CDR1 ENHRY, CDR2 SYGVKD. This CDR3 spans 16 amino acids. The ends were cut back, 0 bases at V and 4 bases at J, with 12 bases in the middle. Written as DNA, the CDR3 is TGTGCCATCAGTGAGTCGAACCCAGAATTCACCGGGGAGCTGTTTTTT. Translating it yields CAISESNPEFTGELFF.

This clonotype was counted many times. J is TRBJ1-1 and V is TRBV12-3 or TRBV12-4; the D is unclear. With 4 bases removed from V and 2 bases from J, the gap between germline ends came to 8 bases. The CDR3 runs to 13 residues. The CDR3 region is CASSSPYNTEAFF. CDR3 nucleotide sequence: TGTGCCAGCAGTTCCCCATATAACACTGAAGCTTTCTTT.

In this sample, this clonotype turned up many times. V gene TRBV4-3 combines with J gene TRBJ1-2; unclear D gene. CDR1 and CDR2 (germline): LGHNA, YSLEER. The V end was cut by 2 bases, the J end by 3 bases, with 13 bases between. The CDR3 extends over 15 amino acids. CDR3: CASSQRTSSDYGYTF. As DNA, the CDR3 is TGCGCCAGCAGCCAAAGGACCAGTTCTGACTATGGCTACACCTTC.

This clonotype has just a few counts. The genes are TRBV7-2 and TRBJ1-5; no clear D. Germline values: CDR1 SGHTA, CDR2 FQGNSA. The length of the CDR3 is 14 residues. V lost 3 bases and J lost 7, with 13 bases in between. The CDR3 DNA is TGTGCCAGCAGCTTTTCCCCGGGAGGCCAGCCCCAGCATTTT. Protein product: CASSFSPGGQPQHF.

The V and J genes are TRBV28 and TRBJ2-1; D is unresolved. Germline V lookup: CDR1 MDHEN, CDR2 SYDVKM. V lost 6 bases, J lost 9 bases, and 9 bases lay in between. This CDR3 is built from 11 residues. The CDR3 region is CASSPIGEQFF. Here the CDR3 DNA reads TGTGCCAGCAGCCCCATTGGTGAGCAGTTCTTC.

This clonotype has ten or more counts. This chain uses TRBV11-2 with TRBJ2-1; the D gene is possibly TRBD2 (6 bases). The germline V and J ends were trimmed by 1 base and 4 bases, with 17 bases remaining between them. This CDR3 is 17 amino acids long. CDR1 is SGHAT, CDR2 FQNNGV, per germline. The CDR3 nucleotides are TGTGCCAGCAGCTTAGCCGGAGTAGCGACTAGGTACAATGAGCAGTTCTTC. This sequence encodes CASSLAGVATRYNEQFF.

This clonotype was seen many times. This chain uses TRBV7-9 with TRBJ1-5, with D uncertain. V was pared by 0 bases and J by 6 bases, with 12 bases between. The CDR3 contains 15 residues. From germline, CDR1 is SEHNR and CDR2 FQNEAQ (reference sequence). CDR3 in amino acids: CASSLASGSGQPQHF. For the CDR3, the DNA is TGTGCCAGCAGCTTAGCGAGCGGGTCTGGTCAGCCCCAGCATTTT.

Many counts were recorded for this clonotype. The chain's CDR3 is CASSLAPGESYGYTF. DNA of the CDR3: TGTGCCAGCAGCTTGGCCCCAGGGGAGAGCTATGGCTACACCTTC. V is TRBV5-4 and J is TRBJ1-2; D is possibly TRBD1 (6 bases). The V end lost 0 bases, the J end lost 4 bases, and 13 bases lay between the germline ends. Germline CDR1 and CDR2: SGHNT and YYREEE (reference sequence). CDR3 length equals 15 residues.

This clonotype has at least ten counts. The V and J genes are TRBV7-8 and TRBJ2-7; 11 nucleotides line up with TRBD1. The J segment lost 6 bases and the V segment lost 5 bases, leaving 6 bases of the junction unmatched. CDR3 size: 14 residues. Germline V gene lookup returns CDR1 SGHVS and CDR2 FQNEAQ. CDR3 protein: CASSMTGTGGEQYF. The DNA of the CDR3 is TGTGCCAGCAGCATGACCGGGACAGGGGGCGAGCAGTACTTC.

This clonotype was counted ten times or more. V is TRBV9 and J is TRBJ2-1; TRBD2 matches at 15 bases. This CDR3 spans 16 amino acids. CDR1 is SGDLS, CDR2 YYNGEE, per germline. After removal of 3 bases from V and 7 bases from J, the junction contained 5 bases not matched to a gene. This CDR3 is CASSGPGLAGGNEQFF. CDR3 nucleotides: TGTGCCAGCAGCGGACCGGGACTAGCGGGGGGAAATGAGCAGTTCTTC.

This clonotype appeared a few times. V is TRBV10-3 and J is TRBJ2-5; the match to TRBD2 covers 10 bases. Per germline, CDR1 ENHRY and CDR2 SYGVKD. V lost 3 bases and J lost 1; bases outside the gene matches: 14. This CDR3 is 19 amino acids long. The CDR3 spells CAISDPVASGGPTQETQYF. DNA of the CDR3: TGTGCCATCAGTGATCCGGTCGCTAGCGGGGGCCCTACCCAAGAGACCCAGTACTTC.

This clonotype was found many times. The chain couples TRBV4-3 to TRBJ2-7, with D possibly TRBD2 on 6 matching bases. CDR1 LGHNA and CDR2 YSLEER come from the germline V gene. V was cut by 1 base and J by 4 bases, with 14 bases left in between. This CDR3 spans 15 amino acids. CDR3 amino acids: CASSQGHGGGYEQYF. The DNA for the CDR3 is TGCGCCAGCAGCCAAGGTCATGGGGGAGGTTACGAGCAGTACTTC.

This clonotype has more than one count but fewer than ten. The chain recombines TRBV28 with TRBJ1-2, with TRBD1 matching 7 bases. This CDR3 contains 14 residues. The germline CDR1 and CDR2 sequences are MDHEN and SYDVKM. V lost 7 bases to trimming and J lost 7 bases; unmatched junction nucleotides: 12. The CDR3 sequence is CASNPNRGSGGYTF. The CDR3 nucleotides read TGTGCCAGCAATCCCAACAGGGGTTCGGGTGGCTACACCTTC.